This passage covers 3 T cell receptor beta chains from one sample sequenced in a study of blood T cell repertoires in COVID-19 (dated by TCRdb to the early 2020s). The library was generated by the immunoSEQ multiplex PCR assay. The clones in this table, taken by TCRdb from immuneACCESS, are in-frame only. Not every clone is retained; where verified, under half of the shortfall comes from an unresolved V gene, and the cause of the rest is unknown. This sample has hundreds of thousands of clones in its table, and around 84% of those were observed once. The ten most abundant clones make up 15% to 20% of the sample. Sequencing was done on a sample of peripheral blood. The receptors were sampled from a young man with active or convalescent COVID-19.

V is TRBV4-1 and J is TRBJ2-3; perhaps TRBD2 as D (7 bases). The CDR3 consists of 15 residues. The ends were cut back, 0 bases at V and 6 bases at J, with 13 bases in the middle. Germline V gives CDR1 MGHRA, CDR2 YSYEKL. The CDR3 reads CASSQEWGREDTQYF. The CDR3 coding sequence is TGCGCCAGCAGCCAAGAGTGGGGGCGGGAGGATACGCAGTATTTT.

The V gene is TRBV24-1, the J gene TRBJ2-1, with D uncertain. The germline CDR1 and CDR2 sequences are KGHDR and SFDVKD. V lost 4 bases to trimming and J lost 2 bases, with 14 bases between them. There are 16 residues in the CDR3. CDR3 coding DNA: TGTGCCACCAGTGACCCCACACTATTCCCCTACAATGAGCAGTTCTTC. Translating gives CATSDPTLFPYNEQFF.

The V call is TRBV27, the J call TRBJ2-5, with D possibly being TRBD2 (6 bases). Germline V gene lookup returns CDR1 MNHEY and CDR2 SMNVEV (reference sequence). The CDR3 has 14 amino acids. Trimming shortened V by 3 bases and J by 2 bases, and 10 bases separated the two germline ends. The CDR3 nucleotides read TGTGCCAGCAGTTTTACCGGGGGTCAAGAGACCCAGTACTTC. Amino acids: CASSFTGGQETQYF.